The entry that follows covers one TCR beta chain sequence. Total RNA extracted from each sample amounted to at least 5 micrograms. The data derive from a study of blood T cells in healthy people across ages. V dropped 7 bases and J dropped 1 base, with 13 bases sitting between them. This CDR3 has 14 residues. Sample-barcoded 5' priming and a J-beta primer mix drove a second PCR of 7 to 11 cycles. Carrying 12 random nucleotides, a template-switch adaptor labeled each individual cDNA molecule. Using its own MiXCR run on the 5' RACE reads, TCRdb lists one record per CDR3 protein. The sample has about 1.4 million distinct CDR3 sequences, approximately 60% seen once.

The TCR sequence derives from a man aged 18 to 30 in good health. The sample consisted of blood. The J gene is TRBJ1-2, the V gene TRBV12-3 or TRBV12-4; D remains unclear. The CDR3 spells CASKGPGGNYGYTF. CDR3 bases: TGTGCCAGCAAGGGTCCGGGCGGTAACTATGGCTACACCTTC.